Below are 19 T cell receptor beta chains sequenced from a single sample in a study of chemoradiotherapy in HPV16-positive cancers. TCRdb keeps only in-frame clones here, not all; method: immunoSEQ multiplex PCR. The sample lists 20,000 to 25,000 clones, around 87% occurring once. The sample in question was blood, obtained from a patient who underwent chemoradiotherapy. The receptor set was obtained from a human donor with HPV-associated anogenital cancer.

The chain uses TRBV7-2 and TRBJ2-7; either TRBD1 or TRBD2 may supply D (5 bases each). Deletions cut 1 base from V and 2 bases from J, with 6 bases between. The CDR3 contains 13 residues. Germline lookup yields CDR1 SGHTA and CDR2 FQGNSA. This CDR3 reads CASSLGDAYEQYF. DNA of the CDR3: TGTGCCAGCAGCTTAGGGGACGCCTACGAGCAGTACTTC.

The CDR3 here is CSVDRVNSYNEQFF. The CDR3 DNA reads as TGCAGCGTGGACAGGGTGAACTCCTACAATGAGCAGTTCTTC. The V and J genes are TRBV29-1 and TRBJ2-1, with 8 bases aligning to TRBD1. The CDR3 totals 14 residues. CDR1 is SQVTM, CDR2 ANQGSEA, per germline. The junction had 4 bases not matched to a gene; V was cut back by 6 bases and J by 0 bases.

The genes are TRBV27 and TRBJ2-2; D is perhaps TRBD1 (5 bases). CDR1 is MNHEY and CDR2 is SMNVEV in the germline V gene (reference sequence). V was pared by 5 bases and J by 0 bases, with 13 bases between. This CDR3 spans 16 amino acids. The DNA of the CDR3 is TGTGCCAGCAGTCTCGACGACAGATCGAACACCGGGGAGCTGTTTTTT. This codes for CASSLDDRSNTGELFF.

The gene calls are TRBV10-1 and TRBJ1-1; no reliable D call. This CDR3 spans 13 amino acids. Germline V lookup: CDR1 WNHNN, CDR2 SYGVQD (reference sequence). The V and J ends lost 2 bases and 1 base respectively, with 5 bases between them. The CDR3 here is CASSEEGNTEAFF. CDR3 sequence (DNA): TGCGCCAGCAGTGAGGAGGGGAACACTGAAGCTTTCTTT.

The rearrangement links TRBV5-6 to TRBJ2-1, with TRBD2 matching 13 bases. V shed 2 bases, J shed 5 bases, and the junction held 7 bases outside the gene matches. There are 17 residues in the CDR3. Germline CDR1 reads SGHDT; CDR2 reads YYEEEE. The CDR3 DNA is TGTGCCAGCAGCTTTTACGGGACTAGCGGGACCCACAATGAGCAGTTCTTC. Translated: CASSFYGTSGTHNEQFF.

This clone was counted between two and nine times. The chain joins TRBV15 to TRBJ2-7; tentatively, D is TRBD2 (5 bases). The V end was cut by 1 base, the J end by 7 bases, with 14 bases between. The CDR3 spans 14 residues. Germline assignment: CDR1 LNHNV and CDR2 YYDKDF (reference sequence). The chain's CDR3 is CATSRARGLFEQYF. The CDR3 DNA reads TGTGCCACCAGCAGAGCTCGGGGTCTTTTTGAGCAGTACTTC.

The CDR3 reads CASSYSVQGARTQYF. DNA for the CDR3: TGTGCCAGCAGTTACTCGGTCCAAGGTGCCCGGACCCAGTACTTC. The chain employs TRBV6-5 and TRBJ2-5; D gene uncertain. Germline V CDR1 and CDR2: MNHEY, SVGAGI. Trimming removed 0 bases at V and 7 bases at J, with 15 bases between. The CDR3 length is 15 residues.

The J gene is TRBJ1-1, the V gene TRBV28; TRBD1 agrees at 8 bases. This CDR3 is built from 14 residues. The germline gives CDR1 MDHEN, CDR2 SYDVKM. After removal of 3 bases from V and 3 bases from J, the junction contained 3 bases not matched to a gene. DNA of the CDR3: TGTGCCAGCAGTTTGACAGGGGTTGACACTGAAGCTTTCTTT. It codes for CASSLTGVDTEAFF.

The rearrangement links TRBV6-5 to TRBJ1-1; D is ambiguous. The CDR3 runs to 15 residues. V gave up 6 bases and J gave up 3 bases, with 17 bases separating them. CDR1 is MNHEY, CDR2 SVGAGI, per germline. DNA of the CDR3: TGTGCCAGCAGGCCGTCTGGTGGGAGATACACTGAAGCTTTCTTT. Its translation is CASRPSGGRYTEAFF.

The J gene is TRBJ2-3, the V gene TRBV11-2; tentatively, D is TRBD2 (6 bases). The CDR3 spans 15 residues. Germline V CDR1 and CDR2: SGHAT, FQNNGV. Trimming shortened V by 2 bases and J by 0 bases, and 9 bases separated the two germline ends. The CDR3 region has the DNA TGTGCCAGCAGCTTACGGGGGTTTAGCACAGATACGCAGTATTTT. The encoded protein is CASSLRGFSTDTQYF.

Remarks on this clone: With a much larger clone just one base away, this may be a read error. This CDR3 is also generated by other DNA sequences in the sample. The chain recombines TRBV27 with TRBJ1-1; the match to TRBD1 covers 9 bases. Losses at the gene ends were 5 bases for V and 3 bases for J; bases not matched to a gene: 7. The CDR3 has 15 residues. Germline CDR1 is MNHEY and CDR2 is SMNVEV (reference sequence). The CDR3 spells CASSPGQGRDTEAFF. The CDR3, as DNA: TGTGCCAGCAGTCCCGGACAGGGGCGGGACACTGAAGCTTTCTTT.

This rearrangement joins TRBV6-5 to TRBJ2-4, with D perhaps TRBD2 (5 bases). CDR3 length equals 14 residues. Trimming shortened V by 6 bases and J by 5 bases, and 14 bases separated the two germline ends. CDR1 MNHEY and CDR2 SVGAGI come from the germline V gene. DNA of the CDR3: TGTGCCAGCAGCCCCCTAGAGCGGCAAAACATTCAGTACTTC. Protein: CASSPLERQNIQYF.

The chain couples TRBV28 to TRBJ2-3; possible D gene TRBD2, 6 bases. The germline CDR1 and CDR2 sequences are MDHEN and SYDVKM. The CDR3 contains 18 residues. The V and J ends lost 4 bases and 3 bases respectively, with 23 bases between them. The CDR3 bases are TGTGCCAGCAGTTCAACCTTCTTTTCCGGGAGAAGAACAGATACGCAGTATTTT. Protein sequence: CASSSTFFSGRRTDTQYF.

This chain's CDR3 is CASSFFVGSSYEQYF. As DNA, the CDR3 is TGCGCCAGCAGCTTCTTCGTGGGTAGCTCCTACGAGCAGTACTTC. V and J are TRBV5-1 and TRBJ2-7; D not certain. This CDR3 is built from 15 residues. Per germline, CDR1 SGHRS and CDR2 YFSETQ. With 2 bases removed from V and 0 bases from J, the gap between germline ends came to 12 bases.

CDR3 sequence reads: CSLKQGAPAFF. CDR3 coding DNA: TGCAGTCTAAAACAGGGGGCGCCAGCTTTCTTT. The chain carries TRBV20-1 and TRBJ1-1; 9 nucleotides agree with TRBD1. CDR3 length: 11 amino acids. V was clipped by 8 bases and J by 10 bases; unmatched bases: 8. CDR1 is DFQATT, CDR2 SNEGSKA, per germline (reference sequence).

CDR3 bases: TGTGCCAGTAGTTCGACACCAAGCTCCTACGAGCAGTACTTC. Its protein is CASSSTPSSYEQYF. J is TRBJ2-7 and V is TRBV19, with D unresolved. The V gene lost 5 bases and the J gene lost 0 bases, with 11 bases spanning the gap. The CDR3 sequence is 14 residues long. Germline-derived CDR1 and CDR2 are LNHDA and SQIVND (reference sequence).

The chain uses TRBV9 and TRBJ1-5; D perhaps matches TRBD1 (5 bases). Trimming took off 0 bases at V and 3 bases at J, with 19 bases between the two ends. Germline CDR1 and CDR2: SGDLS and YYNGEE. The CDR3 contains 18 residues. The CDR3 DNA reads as TGTGCCAGCAGCGTAGGAGGGGAGCTAGGGTCTAACAATCAGCCCCAGCATTTT. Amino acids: CASSVGGELGSNNQPQHF.

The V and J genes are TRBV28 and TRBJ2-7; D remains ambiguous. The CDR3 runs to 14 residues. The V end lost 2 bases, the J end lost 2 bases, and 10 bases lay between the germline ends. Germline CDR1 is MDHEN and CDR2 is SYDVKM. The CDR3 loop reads CASSLRNRAYEQYF. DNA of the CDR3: TGTGCCAGCAGTTTAAGGAATAGGGCCTACGAGCAGTACTTC.

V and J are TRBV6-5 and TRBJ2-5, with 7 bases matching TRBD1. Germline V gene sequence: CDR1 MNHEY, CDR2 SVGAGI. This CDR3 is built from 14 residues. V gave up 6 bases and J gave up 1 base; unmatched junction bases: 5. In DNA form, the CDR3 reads TGTGCCAGCAGCCCCACAGGGGTCCAAGAGACCCAGTACTTC. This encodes CASSPTGVQETQYF.